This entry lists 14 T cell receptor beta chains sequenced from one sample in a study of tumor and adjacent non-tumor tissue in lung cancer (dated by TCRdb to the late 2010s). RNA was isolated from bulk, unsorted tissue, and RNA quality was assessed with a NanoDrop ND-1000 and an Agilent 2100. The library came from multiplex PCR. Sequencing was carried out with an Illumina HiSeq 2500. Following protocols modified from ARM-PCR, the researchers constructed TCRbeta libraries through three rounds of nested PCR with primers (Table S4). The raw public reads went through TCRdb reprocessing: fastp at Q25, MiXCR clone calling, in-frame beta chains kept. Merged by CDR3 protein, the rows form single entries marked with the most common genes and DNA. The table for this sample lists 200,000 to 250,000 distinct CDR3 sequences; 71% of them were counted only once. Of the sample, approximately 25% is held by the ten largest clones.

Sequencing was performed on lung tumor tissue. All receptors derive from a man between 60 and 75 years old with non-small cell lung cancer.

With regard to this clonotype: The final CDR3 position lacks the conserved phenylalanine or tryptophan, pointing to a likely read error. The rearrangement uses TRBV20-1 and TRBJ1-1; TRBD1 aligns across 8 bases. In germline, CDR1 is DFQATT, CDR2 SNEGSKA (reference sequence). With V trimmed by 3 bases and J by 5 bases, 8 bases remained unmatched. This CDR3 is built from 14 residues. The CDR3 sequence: CSASSDRGLTEAFS. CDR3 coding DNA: TGCAGTGCTAGTTCTGACAGGGGACTGACTGAAGCTTTCTCT.

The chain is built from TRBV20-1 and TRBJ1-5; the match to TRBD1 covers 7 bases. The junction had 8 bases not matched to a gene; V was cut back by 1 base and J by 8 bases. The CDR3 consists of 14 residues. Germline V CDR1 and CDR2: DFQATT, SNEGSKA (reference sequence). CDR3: CSARGRTGAEPQHF. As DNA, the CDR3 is TGCAGTGCTAGAGGTAGAACAGGGGCTGAGCCCCAGCATTTT.

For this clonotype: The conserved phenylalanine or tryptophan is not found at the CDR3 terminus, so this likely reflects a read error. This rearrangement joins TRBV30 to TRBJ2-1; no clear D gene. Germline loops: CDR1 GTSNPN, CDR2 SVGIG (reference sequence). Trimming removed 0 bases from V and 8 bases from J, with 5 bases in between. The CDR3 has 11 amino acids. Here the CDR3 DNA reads TGTGCCTGGAGTGTATTCGATGAGCAGTTCTCC. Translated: CAWSVFDEQFS.

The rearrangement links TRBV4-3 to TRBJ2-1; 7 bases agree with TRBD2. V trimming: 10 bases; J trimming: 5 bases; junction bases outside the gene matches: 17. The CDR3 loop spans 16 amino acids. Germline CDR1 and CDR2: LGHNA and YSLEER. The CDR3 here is CANSQKRDYQNNEQFF. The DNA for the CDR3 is TGCGCCAATAGCCAAAAACGGGACTACCAAAACAATGAGCAGTTCTTC.

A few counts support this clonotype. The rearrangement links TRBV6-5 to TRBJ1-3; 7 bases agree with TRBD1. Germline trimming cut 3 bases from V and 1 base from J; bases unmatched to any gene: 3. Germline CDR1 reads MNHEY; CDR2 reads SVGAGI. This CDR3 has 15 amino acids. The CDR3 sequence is CASSYSTGSGNTIYF. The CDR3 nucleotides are TGTGCCAGCAGTTATTCGACAGGGTCTGGAAACACCATATATTTT.

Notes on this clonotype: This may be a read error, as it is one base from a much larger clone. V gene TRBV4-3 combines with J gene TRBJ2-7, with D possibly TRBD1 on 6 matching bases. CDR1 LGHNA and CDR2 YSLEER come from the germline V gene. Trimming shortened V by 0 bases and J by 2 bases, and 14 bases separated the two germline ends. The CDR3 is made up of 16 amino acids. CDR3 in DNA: TGCGCCAGCAGCCAAGATCTTAAGGGGGTCACCTACGAGCAGTACTTC. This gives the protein CASSQDLKGVTYEQYF.

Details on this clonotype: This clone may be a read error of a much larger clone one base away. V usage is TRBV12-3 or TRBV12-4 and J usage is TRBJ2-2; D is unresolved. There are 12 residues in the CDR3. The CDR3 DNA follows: TGTGCCAGCAGGCAGAACAGCGGGGAGCTGTTTTTT. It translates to CASRQNSGELFF.

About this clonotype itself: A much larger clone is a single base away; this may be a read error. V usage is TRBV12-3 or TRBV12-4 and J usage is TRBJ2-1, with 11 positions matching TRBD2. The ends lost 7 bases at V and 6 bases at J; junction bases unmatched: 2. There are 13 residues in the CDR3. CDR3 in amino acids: CASNSGGANEQFF. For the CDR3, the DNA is TGTGCCAGCAATAGCGGGGGGGCCAATGAGCAGTTCTTC.

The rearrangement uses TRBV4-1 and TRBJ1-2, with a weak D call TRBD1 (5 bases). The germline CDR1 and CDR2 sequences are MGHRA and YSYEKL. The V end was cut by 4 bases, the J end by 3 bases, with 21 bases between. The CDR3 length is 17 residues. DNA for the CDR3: TGCGCCAGCAGCCGATACTATGAACAGGTACATCACTATGGCTACACCTTC. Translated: CASSRYYEQVHHYGYTF.

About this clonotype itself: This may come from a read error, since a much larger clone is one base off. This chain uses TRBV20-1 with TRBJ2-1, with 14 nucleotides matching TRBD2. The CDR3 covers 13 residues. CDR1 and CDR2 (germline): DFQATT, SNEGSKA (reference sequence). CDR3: CNAGTSGSRGQFF. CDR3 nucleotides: TGCAATGCGGGGACTAGCGGGAGTCGTGGGCAGTTCTTC.

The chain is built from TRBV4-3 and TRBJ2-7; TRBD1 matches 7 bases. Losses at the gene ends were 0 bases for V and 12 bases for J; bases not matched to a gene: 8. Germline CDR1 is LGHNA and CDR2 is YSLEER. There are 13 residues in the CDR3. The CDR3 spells CASSQDRVDRTYF. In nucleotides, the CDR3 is TGCGCCAGCAGCCAAGACCGAGTGGACAGGACGTACTTC.

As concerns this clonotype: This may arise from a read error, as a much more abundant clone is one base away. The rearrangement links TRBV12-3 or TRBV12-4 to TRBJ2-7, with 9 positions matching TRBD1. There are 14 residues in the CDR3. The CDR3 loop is CASSFSDRGGEQHF. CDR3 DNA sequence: TGTGCCAGCAGTTTTTCCGACAGGGGGGGCGAGCAGCACTTC.

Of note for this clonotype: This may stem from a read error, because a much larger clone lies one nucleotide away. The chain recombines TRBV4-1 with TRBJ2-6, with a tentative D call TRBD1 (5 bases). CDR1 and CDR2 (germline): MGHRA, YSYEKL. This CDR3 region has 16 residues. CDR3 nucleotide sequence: TGCGCCACCAGCCAAGCACAGGTATCTGGGGCCAACGTCCTGACTTTC. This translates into CATSQAQVSGANVLTF.

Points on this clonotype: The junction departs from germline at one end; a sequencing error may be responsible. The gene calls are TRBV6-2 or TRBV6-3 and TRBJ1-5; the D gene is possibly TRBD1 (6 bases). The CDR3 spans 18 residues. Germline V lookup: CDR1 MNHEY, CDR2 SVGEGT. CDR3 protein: CASCYSGPDSLGNQPQHF. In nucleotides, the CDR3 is TGTGCCAGCTGTTACTCAGGGCCGGACAGTCTAGGCAATCAGCCACAGCATTTT.